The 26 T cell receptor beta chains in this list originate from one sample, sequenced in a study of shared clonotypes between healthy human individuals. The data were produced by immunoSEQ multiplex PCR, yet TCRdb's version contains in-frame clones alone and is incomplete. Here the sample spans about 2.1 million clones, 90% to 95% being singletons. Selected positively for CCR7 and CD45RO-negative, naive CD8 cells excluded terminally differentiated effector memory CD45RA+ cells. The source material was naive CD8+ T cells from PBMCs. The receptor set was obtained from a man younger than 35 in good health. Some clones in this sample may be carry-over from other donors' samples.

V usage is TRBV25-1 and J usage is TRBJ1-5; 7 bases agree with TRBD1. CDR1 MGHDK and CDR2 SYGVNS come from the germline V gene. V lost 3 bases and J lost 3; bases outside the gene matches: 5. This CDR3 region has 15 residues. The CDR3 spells CASSDTGALNQPQHF. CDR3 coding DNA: TGTGCCAGCAGTGACACAGGGGCCCTCAATCAGCCCCAGCATTTT.

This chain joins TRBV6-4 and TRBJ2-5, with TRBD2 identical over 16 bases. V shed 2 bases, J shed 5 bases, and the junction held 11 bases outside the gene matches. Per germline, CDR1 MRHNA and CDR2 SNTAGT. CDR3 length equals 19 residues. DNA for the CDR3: TGTGCCAGCAGTGACGCCGGGACTAGCGGGAGGGCCGATCGTGAGACCCAGTACTTC. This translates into CASSDAGTSGRADRETQYF.

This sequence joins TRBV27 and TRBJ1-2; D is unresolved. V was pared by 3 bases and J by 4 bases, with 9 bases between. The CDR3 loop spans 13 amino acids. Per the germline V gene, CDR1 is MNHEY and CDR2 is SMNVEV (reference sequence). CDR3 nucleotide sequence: TGTGCCAGCAGTTTTGAGGGTGGCTATGGCTACACCTTC. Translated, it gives CASSFEGGYGYTF.

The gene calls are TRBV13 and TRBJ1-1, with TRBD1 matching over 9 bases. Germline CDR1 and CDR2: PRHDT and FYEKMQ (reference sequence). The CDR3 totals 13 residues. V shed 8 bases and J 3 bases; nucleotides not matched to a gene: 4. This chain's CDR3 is CASRGQGYTEAFF. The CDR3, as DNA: TGTGCCAGCCGGGGACAGGGCTACACTGAAGCTTTCTTT.

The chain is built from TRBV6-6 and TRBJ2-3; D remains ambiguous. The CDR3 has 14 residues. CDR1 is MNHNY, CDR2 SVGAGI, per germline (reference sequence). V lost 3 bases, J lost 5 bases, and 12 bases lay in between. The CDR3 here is CASSYSDPLDTQYF. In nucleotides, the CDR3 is TGTGCCAGCAGTTATTCCGACCCGCTAGATACGCAGTATTTT.

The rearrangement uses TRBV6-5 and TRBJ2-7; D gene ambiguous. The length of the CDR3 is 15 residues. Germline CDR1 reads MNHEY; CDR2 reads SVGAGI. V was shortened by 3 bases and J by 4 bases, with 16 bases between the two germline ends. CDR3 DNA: TGTGCCAGCAGTTATTTCGGAGTTGGGTCATACGAGCAGTACTTC. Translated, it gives CASSYFGVGSYEQYF.

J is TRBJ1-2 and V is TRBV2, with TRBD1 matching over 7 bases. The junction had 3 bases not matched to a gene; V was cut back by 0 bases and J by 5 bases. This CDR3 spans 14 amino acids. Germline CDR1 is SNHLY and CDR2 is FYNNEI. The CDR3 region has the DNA TGTGCCAGCAGTGAAGCCTGGGACAGATATGGCTACACCTTC. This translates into CASSEAWDRYGYTF.

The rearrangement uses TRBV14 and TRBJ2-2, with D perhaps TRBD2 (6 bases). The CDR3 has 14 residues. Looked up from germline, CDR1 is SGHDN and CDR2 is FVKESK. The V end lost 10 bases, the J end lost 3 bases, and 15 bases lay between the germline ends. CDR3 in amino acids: CATRDSLYTGELFF. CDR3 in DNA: TGTGCCACCCGGGACTCACTATACACCGGGGAGCTGTTTTTT.

The CDR3 nucleotides read TGTGCCTGGAACTATCTGGGAGGAACTGAAGCTTTCTTT. Protein product: CAWNYLGGTEAFF. The gene calls are TRBV30 and TRBJ1-1; the D is unclear. From germline, CDR1 is GTSNPN and CDR2 SVGIG (reference sequence). V lost 4 bases to trimming and J lost 5 bases, with 14 bases between them. CDR3 length: 13 residues.

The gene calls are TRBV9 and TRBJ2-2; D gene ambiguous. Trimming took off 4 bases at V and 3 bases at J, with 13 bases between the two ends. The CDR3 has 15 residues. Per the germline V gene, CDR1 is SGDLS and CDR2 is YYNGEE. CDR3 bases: TGTGCCAGCAGCCATTCAACGGTGGACACCGGGGAGCTGTTTTTT. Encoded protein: CASSHSTVDTGELFF. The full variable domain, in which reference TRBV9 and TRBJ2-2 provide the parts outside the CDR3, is DSGVTQTPKHLITATGQRVTLRCSPRSGDLSVYWYQQSLDQGLQFLIQYYNGEERAKGNILERFSAQQFPDLHSELNLSSLELGDSALYFCASSHSTVDTGELFFGEGSRLTVL.

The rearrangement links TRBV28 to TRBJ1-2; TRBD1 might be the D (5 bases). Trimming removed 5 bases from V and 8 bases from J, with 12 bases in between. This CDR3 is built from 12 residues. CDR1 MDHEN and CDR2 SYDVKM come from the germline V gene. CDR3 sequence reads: CASSKGPGGYTF. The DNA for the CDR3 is TGTGCCAGCAGTAAGGGGCCGGGAGGCTACACCTTC.

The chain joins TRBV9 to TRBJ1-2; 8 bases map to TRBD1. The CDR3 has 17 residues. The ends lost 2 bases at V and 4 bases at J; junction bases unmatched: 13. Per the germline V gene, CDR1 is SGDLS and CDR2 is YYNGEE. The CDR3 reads CASSVAYGQGLGYGYTF. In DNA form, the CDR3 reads TGTGCCAGCAGCGTCGCCTACGGACAGGGTCTAGGCTATGGCTACACCTTC. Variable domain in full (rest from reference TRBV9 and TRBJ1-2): DSGVTQTPKHLITATGQRVTLRCSPRSGDLSVYWYQQSLDQGLQFLIQYYNGEERAKGNILERFSAQQFPDLHSELNLSSLELGDSALYFCASSVAYGQGLGYGYTFGSGTRLTVV.

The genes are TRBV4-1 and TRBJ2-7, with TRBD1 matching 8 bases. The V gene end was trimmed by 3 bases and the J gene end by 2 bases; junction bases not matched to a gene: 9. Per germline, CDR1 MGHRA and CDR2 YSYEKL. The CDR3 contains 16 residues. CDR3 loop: CASSQPPGGHTYEQYF. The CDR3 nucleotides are TGCGCCAGCAGCCAGCCACCAGGGGGCCACACCTACGAGCAGTACTTC.

The CDR3 is CASSQGQGGTNEKLFF. CDR3 coding DNA: TGTGCCAGCAGCCAGGGACAGGGAGGAACTAATGAAAAACTGTTTTTT. V gene TRBV5-4 combines with J gene TRBJ1-4, with 9 bases lining up with TRBD1. CDR1 is SGHNT, CDR2 YYREEE, per germline (reference sequence). Unmatched junction bases numbered 5, after V lost 4 bases and J lost 1 base. This CDR3 spans 16 amino acids.

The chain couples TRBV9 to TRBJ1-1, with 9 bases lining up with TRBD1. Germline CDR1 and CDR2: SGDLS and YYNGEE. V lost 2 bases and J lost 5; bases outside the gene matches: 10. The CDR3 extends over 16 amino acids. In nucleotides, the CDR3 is TGTGCCAGCAGCGTGGGTAACAGGGGGCCACTTACTGAAGCTTTCTTT. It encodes CASSVGNRGPLTEAFF.

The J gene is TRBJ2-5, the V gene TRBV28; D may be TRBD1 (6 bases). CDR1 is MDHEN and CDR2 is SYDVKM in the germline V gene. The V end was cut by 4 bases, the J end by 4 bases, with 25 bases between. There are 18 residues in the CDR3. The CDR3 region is CASSSLGGPGPKGETQYF. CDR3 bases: TGTGCCAGCAGTTCCTTAGGGGGACCGGGGCCTAAGGGAGAGACCCAGTACTTC. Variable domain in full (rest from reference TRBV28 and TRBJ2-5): DVKVTQSSRYLVKRTGEKVFLECVQDMDHENMFWYRQDPGLGLRLIYFSYDVKMKEKGDIPEGYSVSREKKERFSLILESASTNQTSMYLCASSSLGGPGPKGETQYFGPGTRLLVL.

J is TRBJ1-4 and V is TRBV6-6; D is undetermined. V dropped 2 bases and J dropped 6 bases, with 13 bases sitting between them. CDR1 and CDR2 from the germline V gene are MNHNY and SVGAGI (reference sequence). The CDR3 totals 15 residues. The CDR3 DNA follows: TGTGCCAGCAGTTACCGGGTCCAGTTAGATGAAAAACTGTTTTTT. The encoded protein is CASSYRVQLDEKLFF.

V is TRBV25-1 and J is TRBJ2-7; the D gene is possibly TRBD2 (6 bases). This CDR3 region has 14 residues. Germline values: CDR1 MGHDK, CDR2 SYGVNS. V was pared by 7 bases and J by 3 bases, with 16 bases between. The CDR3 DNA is TGTGCCAGCACGTTCACCGGCGGGGTCTACGAGCAGTACTTC. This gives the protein CASTFTGGVYEQYF.

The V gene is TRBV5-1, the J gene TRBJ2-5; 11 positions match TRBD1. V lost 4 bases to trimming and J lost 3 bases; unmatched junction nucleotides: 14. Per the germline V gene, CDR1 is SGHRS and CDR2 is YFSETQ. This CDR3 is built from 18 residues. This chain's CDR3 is CASSGTGGPRSVKETQYF. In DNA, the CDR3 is TGCGCCAGCAGCGGGACAGGGGGGCCGCGGAGTGTTAAAGAGACCCAGTACTTC.

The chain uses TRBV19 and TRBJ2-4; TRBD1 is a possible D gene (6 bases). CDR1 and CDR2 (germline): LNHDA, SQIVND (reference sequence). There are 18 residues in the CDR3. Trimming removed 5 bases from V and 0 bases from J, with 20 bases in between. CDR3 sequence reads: CASSEKQGWKLAKNIQYF. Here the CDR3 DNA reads TGTGCCAGTAGTGAGAAACAGGGCTGGAAACTAGCCAAAAACATTCAGTACTTC. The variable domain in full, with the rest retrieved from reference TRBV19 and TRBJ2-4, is DGGITQSPKYLFRKEGQNVTLSCEQNLNHDAMYWYRQDPGQGLRLIYYSQIVNDFQKGDIAEGYSVSREKKESFPLTVTSAQKNPTAFYLCASSEKQGWKLAKNIQYFGAGTRLSVL.

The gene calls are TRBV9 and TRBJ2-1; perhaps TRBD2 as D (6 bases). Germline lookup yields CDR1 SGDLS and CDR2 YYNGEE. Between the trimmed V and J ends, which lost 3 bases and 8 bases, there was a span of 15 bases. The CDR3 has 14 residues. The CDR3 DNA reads TGTGCCAGCAGCGGCGCTAGCGTGCTGGATGAGCAGTTCTTC. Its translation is CASSGASVLDEQFF.

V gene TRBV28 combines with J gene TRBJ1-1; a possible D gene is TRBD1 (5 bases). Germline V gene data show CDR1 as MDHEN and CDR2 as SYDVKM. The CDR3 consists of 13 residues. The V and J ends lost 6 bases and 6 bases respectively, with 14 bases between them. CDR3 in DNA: TGTGCCAGCAGGGAGCAGGGTCTCCCTGAAGCTTTCTTT. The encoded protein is CASREQGLPEAFF.

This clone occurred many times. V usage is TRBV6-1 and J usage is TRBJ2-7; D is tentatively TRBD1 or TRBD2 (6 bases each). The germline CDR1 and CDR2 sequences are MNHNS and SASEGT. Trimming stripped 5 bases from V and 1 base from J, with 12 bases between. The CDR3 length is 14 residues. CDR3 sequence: CASSQRGQSYEQYF. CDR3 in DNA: TGTGCCAGCAGTCAACGGGGGCAATCCTACGAGCAGTACTTC.

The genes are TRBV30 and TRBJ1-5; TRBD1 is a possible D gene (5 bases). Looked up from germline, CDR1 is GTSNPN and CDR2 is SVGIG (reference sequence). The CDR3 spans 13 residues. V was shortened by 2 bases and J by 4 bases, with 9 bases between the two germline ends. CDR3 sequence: CAWSFGTNQPQHF. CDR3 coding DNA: TGTGCCTGGAGTTTTGGGACTAATCAGCCCCAGCATTTT. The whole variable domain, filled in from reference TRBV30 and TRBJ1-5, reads SQTIHQWPATLVQPVGSPLSLECTVEGTSNPNLYWYRQAAGRGLQLLFYSVGIGQISSEVPQNLSASRPQDRQFILSSKKLLLSDSGFYLCAWSFGTNQPQHFGDGTRLSIL.

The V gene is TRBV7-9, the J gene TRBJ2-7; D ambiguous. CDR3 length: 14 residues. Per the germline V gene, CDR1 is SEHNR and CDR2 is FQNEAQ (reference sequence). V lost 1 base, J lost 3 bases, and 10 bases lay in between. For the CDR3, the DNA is TGTGCCAGCAGCTTAGGAGGACCGGACTACGAGCAGTACTTC. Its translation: CASSLGGPDYEQYF.

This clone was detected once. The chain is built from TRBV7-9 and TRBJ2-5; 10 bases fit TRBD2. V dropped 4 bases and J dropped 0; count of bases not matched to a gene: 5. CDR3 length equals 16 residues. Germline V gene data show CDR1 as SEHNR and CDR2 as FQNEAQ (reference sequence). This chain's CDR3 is CASSSRLAGYQETQYF. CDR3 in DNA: TGTGCCAGCAGCTCCCGACTAGCGGGCTACCAAGAGACCCAGTACTTC.